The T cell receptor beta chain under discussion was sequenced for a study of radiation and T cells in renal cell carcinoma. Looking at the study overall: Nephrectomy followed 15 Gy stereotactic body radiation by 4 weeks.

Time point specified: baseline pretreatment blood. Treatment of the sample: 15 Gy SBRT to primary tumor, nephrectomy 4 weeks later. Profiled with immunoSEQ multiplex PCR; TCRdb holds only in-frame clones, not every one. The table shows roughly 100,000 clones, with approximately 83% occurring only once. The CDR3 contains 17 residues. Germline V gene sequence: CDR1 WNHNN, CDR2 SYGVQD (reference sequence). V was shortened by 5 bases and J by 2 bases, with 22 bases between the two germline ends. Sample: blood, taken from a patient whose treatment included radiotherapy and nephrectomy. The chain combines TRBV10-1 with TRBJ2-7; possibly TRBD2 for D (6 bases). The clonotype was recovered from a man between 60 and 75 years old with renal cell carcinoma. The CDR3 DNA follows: TGCGCCAGCAGTCCAGTAGCAACGGGGGTGGGGGCCTACGAGCAGTACTTC. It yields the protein CASSPVATGVGAYEQYF.